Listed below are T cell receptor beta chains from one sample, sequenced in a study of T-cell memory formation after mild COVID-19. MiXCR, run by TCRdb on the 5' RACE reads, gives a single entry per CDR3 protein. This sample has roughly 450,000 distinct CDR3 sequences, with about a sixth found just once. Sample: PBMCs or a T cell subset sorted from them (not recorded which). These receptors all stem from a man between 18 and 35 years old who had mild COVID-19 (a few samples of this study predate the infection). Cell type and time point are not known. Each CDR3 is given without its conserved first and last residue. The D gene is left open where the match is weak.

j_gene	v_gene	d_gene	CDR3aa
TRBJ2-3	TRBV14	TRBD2	ASSQALAGGWDTQY
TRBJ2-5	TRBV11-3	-	ASSLGPGETQY
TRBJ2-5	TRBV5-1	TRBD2	ASSRALAGQETQY
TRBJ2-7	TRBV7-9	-	ASSLGRVVIGPEQY
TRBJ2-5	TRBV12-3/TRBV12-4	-	ASSLGAWGTQY
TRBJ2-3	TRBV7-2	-	ASSRPQGSNYEDTQY
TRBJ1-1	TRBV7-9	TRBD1	ASSSPGQVKPNTEAF
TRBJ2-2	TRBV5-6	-	ASSFYGLGGGYPGELF
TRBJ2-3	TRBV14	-	ASSHGGSHTQY
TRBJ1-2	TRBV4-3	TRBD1	ASSQDRGGTGYGYT
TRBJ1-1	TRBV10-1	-	ASSAQPDMNTEAF
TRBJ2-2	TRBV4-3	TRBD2	ASSRERGSAGELF
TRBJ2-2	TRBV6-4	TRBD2	ASSERGDTGELF
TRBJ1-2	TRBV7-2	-	ASSRKEAYYGYT
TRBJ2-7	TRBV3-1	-	ASSLREAYEQY
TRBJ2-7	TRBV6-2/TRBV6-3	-	ASRETSGEQY
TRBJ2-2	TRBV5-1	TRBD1	ASHPWTGLGELF
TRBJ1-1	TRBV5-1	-	ASSFAGFTEAF
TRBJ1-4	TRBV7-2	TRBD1	ASSLFGQGEKLF
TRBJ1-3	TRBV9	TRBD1	ASSPQGGGNTIY
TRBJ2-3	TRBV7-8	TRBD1	ASSLSTGADTQY
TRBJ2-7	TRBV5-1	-	APPRGAYEQY
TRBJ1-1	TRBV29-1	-	SVERESTTEAF
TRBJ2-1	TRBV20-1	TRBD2	SGSLAGDYNEQF
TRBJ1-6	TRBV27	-	ASSFPTANSPLH
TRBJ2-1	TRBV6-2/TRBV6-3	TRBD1	ASKGTGRPGEQF
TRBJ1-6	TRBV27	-	ASSLFGGGSSPLH
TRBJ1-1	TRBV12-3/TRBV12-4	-	ASRTDSMNTEAF
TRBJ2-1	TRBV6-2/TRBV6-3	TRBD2	ASSYSSGGRGEQF
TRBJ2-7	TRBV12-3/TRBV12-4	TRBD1	ASSLGWTGTKQY
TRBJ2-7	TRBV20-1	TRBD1	SASLGQGRNEQY
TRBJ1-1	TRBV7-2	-	ASSLGGLDGRAF
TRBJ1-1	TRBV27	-	ASSSGRRTQAF
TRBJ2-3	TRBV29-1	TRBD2	SVAPGGTTDTQY
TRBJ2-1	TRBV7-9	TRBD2	ASTGTSGDNEQF
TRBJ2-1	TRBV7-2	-	ASSDPAGAYSYNEQF
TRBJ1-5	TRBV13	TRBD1	ASSLSPHRGLIKPQH
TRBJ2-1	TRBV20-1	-	SAAGTLYNEQF
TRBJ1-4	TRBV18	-	ASSPRLGSMGLF
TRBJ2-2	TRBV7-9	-	ASSSGGGGPGELF
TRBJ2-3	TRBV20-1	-	SARARQRGTDTQY
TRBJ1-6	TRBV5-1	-	ASSLWTEDNSPLH
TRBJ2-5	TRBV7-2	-	ASAAWGEETQY
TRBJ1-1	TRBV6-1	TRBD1	ASGTESFAEAF
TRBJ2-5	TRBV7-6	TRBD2	ASTLAASRGETQY
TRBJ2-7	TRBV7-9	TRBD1	ASSSDWDSLTEQY
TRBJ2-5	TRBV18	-	ASSPLIRGQETQY